The 32 T cell receptor beta chains given below trace back to one sample, sequenced in a study of T cells in Graves' hyperthyroidism and ophthalmopathy. RNA transcripts provided the source from which TCR beta CDR3 regions were amplified. The HTBI primer set served for first-round RT-PCR of the TCR CDR3. TCRdb reprocessed the multiplex PCR reads with MiXCR, giving one entry per CDR3 protein. This table holds around 380,000 distinct CDR3 sequences, roughly 14% found once. The sample comprised blood. These receptors all stem from a man aged 25-45 years with Graves' hyperthyroidism that later progressed to Graves' ophthalmopathy.

The rearrangement links TRBV9 to TRBJ1-6; TRBD1 aligns across 7 bases. Germline lookup yields CDR1 SGDLS and CDR2 YYNGEE. The V and J ends lost 2 bases and 6 bases, in that order; junction bases with no gene match: 2. The CDR3 extends over 14 amino acids. Here the CDR3 reads CASSVDRLNSPLHF. As DNA, the CDR3 is TGTGCCAGCAGCGTGGACAGGCTTAATTCACCCCTCCACTTT.

The DNA of the CDR3 is TGTGCCAGCAGTCTCGGGGGCGTGGACACCCAGTTCTTC. This translates into CASSLGGVDTQFF. The rearrangement links TRBV28 to TRBJ2-1; tentatively, D is TRBD1 or TRBD2 (6 bases each). The V end was cut by 5 bases, the J end by 13 bases, with 18 bases between. The CDR3 covers 13 residues. The V gene's germline CDR1 is MDHEN and CDR2 SYDVKM.

This clonotype was seen at least ten times. The chain uses TRBV12-3 or TRBV12-4 and TRBJ1-1; tentatively, D is TRBD1 (5 bases). Trimming removed 6 bases at V and 3 bases at J, with 8 bases between. The CDR3 is made up of 12 amino acids. CDR3 sequence: CASRGEYTEAFF. In nucleotides, the CDR3 is TGTGCCAGCAGGGGGGAATACACTGAAGCTTTCTTT.

The chain combines TRBV12-3 or TRBV12-4 with TRBJ2-5; TRBD2 aligns across 10 bases. CDR3 length equals 15 residues. V shed 5 bases, J shed 4 bases, and the junction held 7 bases outside the gene matches. CDR3: CASSRERGGPETQYF. The CDR3 nucleotides are TGTGCCAGCAGTAGGGAGCGGGGGGGCCCAGAGACCCAGTACTTC.

V and J are TRBV19 and TRBJ2-4; D is unresolved. Germline lookup yields CDR1 LNHDA and CDR2 SQIVND (reference sequence). This CDR3 region has 19 residues. V gave up 3 bases and J gave up 0 bases, with 21 bases separating them. CDR3 sequence (DNA): TGTGCCAGTAGTATTTGGGTACCCATGGCACTACTAGCCAAAAACATTCAGTACTTC. Translated, it gives CASSIWVPMALLAKNIQYF.

The table lists this clonotype with many counts. The CDR3 region has the DNA TGTGCCAGCAGTGATACAGGGAGGGGGAACACTGAAGCTTTCTTT. It translates to CASSDTGRGNTEAFF. The gene calls are TRBV28 and TRBJ1-1; TRBD1 might be the D (6 bases). Trimming removed 5 bases at V and 1 base at J, with 14 bases between. Germline V gives CDR1 MDHEN, CDR2 SYDVKM. The CDR3 extends over 15 amino acids.

V and J are TRBV3-1 and TRBJ2-5; D is ambiguous. The CDR3 has 15 amino acids. Germline V gives CDR1 LGHDT, CDR2 YNNKEL (reference sequence). Trimming took 0 bases from V and 2 from J, leaving 10 bases between them. DNA of the CDR3: TGTGCCAGCAGCCAAGATTTTGGGTTTCAAGAGACCCAGTACTTC. Translation gives CASSQDFGFQETQYF.

This clonotype was seen repeatedly, ten times or more. V is TRBV5-1 and J is TRBJ2-5, with 7 bases matching TRBD1. CDR3 length: 15 residues. Losses at the gene ends were 4 bases for V and 3 bases for J; bases not matched to a gene: 9. The germline gives CDR1 SGHRS, CDR2 YFSETQ. The CDR3 protein is CASSPNRGEEETQYF. Here the CDR3 DNA reads TGCGCCAGCAGCCCGAACAGGGGAGAGGAAGAGACCCAGTACTTC.

This clonotype was found a few times. The V call is TRBV20-1, the J call TRBJ2-7; the D gene is possibly TRBD1 (6 bases). The CDR3 contains 12 residues. Germline CDR1 is DFQATT and CDR2 is SNEGSKA (reference sequence). As DNA, the CDR3 is TGCAGCGGAGATGACAGGTTACACGAGCAGTACTTC. Encoded protein: CSGDDRLHEQYF.

The chain employs TRBV20-1 and TRBJ1-2; D is uncertain. The CDR3 totals 10 residues. V shed 6 bases and J shed 8 bases, with 10 bases lying between them. Germline values: CDR1 DFQATT, CDR2 SNEGSKA (reference sequence). CDR3 DNA sequence: TGCAGTGCCGATAGAGGCGGCTACACCTTC. Its translation: CSADRGGYTF.

This clonotype has more than one count but fewer than ten. The CDR3 nucleotides are TGTGCCAGCAGTTTCCCCGAACGACCCCGGCCCGGGACAATCTCCTACGAGCAGTACTTC. This sequence encodes CASSFPERPRPGTISYEQYF. The chain is built from TRBV28 and TRBJ2-7, with D perhaps TRBD1 (6 bases). Trimming removed 3 bases at V and 0 bases at J, with 27 bases between. Germline V lookup: CDR1 MDHEN, CDR2 SYDVKM. The CDR3 has 20 residues.

This clonotype was counted many times. J is TRBJ2-7 and V is TRBV9; 7 positions agree with TRBD2. From germline, CDR1 is SGDLS and CDR2 YYNGEE. With 0 bases clipped from V and 2 bases from J, the junction kept 5 bases outside the gene matches. The CDR3 loop spans 15 amino acids. CDR3 sequence (DNA): TGTGCCAGCAGCGTAGAGGTAGCGGGTGCCTACGAGCAGTACTTC. Protein: CASSVEVAGAYEQYF.

This clonotype showed up many times. This sequence joins TRBV28 and TRBJ2-4; 9 bases align to TRBD2. The CDR3 contains 16 residues. The V and J ends lost 8 bases and 12 bases, in that order; junction bases with no gene match: 20. The germline gives CDR1 MDHEN, CDR2 SYDVKM. The chain's CDR3 is CASRVGVAGDLTAQYF. The CDR3 DNA sequence: TGTGCCAGCCGTGTTGGGGTAGCGGGGGACCTCACGGCTCAGTACTTC.

As for this clonotype: Its ends do not fully match the called genes, so a read error is possible. The chain has TRBV19 and TRBJ1-2, with D possibly being TRBD1 (5 bases). CDR1 is LNHDA and CDR2 is SQIVND in the germline V gene (reference sequence). The CDR3 covers 15 residues. CDR3 protein: CACSITPGTSRGYTF. The CDR3 nucleotides read TGTGCCTGTAGTATAACCCCAGGGACTTCTCGTGGCTACACCTTC. Using reference TRBV19 and TRBJ1-2 for the parts outside the CDR3, the full variable domain is DGGITQSPKYLFRKEGQNVTLSCEQNLNHDAMYWYRQDPGQGLRLIYYSQIVNDFQKGDIAEGYSVSREKKESFPLTVTSAQKNPTAFYLCACSITPGTSRGYTFGSGTRLTVV.

This clonotype was seen more than once but under ten times. This chain links TRBV7-9 with TRBJ2-7; the D gene is possibly TRBD2 (6 bases). Germline lookup yields CDR1 SEHNR and CDR2 FQNEAQ (reference sequence). V was cut by 4 bases and J by 0 bases, with 10 bases left in between. This CDR3 contains 14 residues. DNA for the CDR3: TGTGCCAGCAGCTCAGACGGGGGCTCCTACGAGCAGTACTTC. Amino acids: CASSSDGGSYEQYF. Supplemented by reference TRBV7-9 and TRBJ2-7, the full variable domain reads DTGVSQNPRHKITKRGQNVTFRCDPISEHNRLYWYRQTLGQGPEFLTYFQNEAQLEKSRLLSDRFSAERPKGSFSTLEIQRTEQGDSAMYLCASSSDGGSYEQYFGPGTRLTVT.

The chain combines TRBV5-6 with TRBJ2-2; 9 positions agree with TRBD1. Germline assignment: CDR1 SGHDT and CDR2 YYEEEE. CDR3 length: 18 residues. The V and J ends lost 4 bases and 1 base, in that order; junction bases with no gene match: 11. The CDR3 protein is CASSQIDRGSRNTGELFF. The CDR3 nucleotides read TGTGCCAGCAGCCAAATAGACAGGGGGAGCCGGAACACCGGGGAGCTGTTTTTT. The entire variable domain, with the rest obtained from reference TRBV5-6 and TRBJ2-2, is as follows: DAGVTQSPTHLIKTRGQQVTLRCSPKSGHDTVSWYQQALGQGPQFIFQYYEEEERQRGNFPDRFSGHQFPNYSSELNVNALLLGDSALYLCASSQIDRGSRNTGELFFGEGSRLTVL.

This clonotype was observed many times. The rearrangement uses TRBV11-1 and TRBJ1-5; 7 bases match TRBD1. J was trimmed by 3 bases and V by 1 base; bases with no gene match: 12. Germline values: CDR1 SGHAT, CDR2 FQDESV (reference sequence). This CDR3 contains 18 residues. The DNA for the CDR3 is TGTGCCAGCAGCTTAGATGGGAGAAGGGGGCAGGTCAATCAGCCCCAGCATTTT. It specifies CASSLDGRRGQVNQPQHF.

At least ten counts were recorded for this clonotype. This sequence joins TRBV12-3 or TRBV12-4 and TRBJ1-1, with a possible D match to TRBD1 (5 bases). Trimming took off 7 bases at V and 7 bases at J, with 16 bases between the two ends. CDR3 size: 13 residues. CDR3 DNA: TGTGCCAGCACCGTCGACAGATACAATGAAGCTTTCTTT. It codes for CASTVDRYNEAFF.

This clonotype was seen repeatedly, ten times or more. The chain uses TRBV7-9 and TRBJ1-1, with 9 positions matching TRBD1. With V trimmed by 5 bases and J by 4 bases, 2 bases remained unmatched. The CDR3 consists of 13 residues. The germline V gene encodes CDR1 SEHNR and CDR2 FQNEAQ (reference sequence). This CDR3 is CASSRTGATEAFF. The CDR3, as DNA: TGTGCCAGCAGCCGGACAGGGGCCACTGAAGCTTTCTTT.

The V call is TRBV4-1, the J call TRBJ1-5, with D unresolved. CDR1 is MGHRA, CDR2 YSYEKL, per germline. V shed 6 bases and J shed 0 bases, with 12 bases lying between them. This CDR3 is built from 15 residues. The CDR3 loop reads CASSLRHLSNQPQHF. The CDR3 nucleotides are TGCGCCAGCAGTCTGCGACACCTTAGCAATCAGCCCCAGCATTTT.

This clonotype was observed many times. The V and J genes are TRBV2 and TRBJ2-1; D could derive from TRBD1 or TRBD2 (5 bases each). Trimming left V 8 bases short and J 8 bases short, with 19 bases between. Looked up from germline, CDR1 is SNHLY and CDR2 is FYNNEI. This CDR3 has 14 residues. The CDR3 sequence is CASSQGRASDEQFF. CDR3 DNA sequence: TGTGCCAGCTCCCAGGGACGGGCGTCCGATGAGCAGTTCTTC.

The chain recombines TRBV19 with TRBJ2-5; D gene unclear. Trimming took off 6 bases at V and 5 bases at J, with 10 bases between the two ends. Germline V lookup: CDR1 LNHDA, CDR2 SQIVND (reference sequence). This CDR3 comprises 12 residues. The DNA of the CDR3 is TGTGCCAGTAGCGAGGTTTCTGAGACCCAGTACTTC. It yields the protein CASSEVSETQYF.

This clonotype has only a few counts. V gene TRBV30 combines with J gene TRBJ2-7; D unclear. This CDR3 spans 11 amino acids. Germline CDR1 is GTSNPN and CDR2 is SVGIG (reference sequence). V was shortened by 3 bases and J by 5 bases, with 8 bases between the two germline ends. CDR3 region: CAWSAIHEQYF. The CDR3 nucleotides are TGTGCCTGGAGCGCCATACACGAGCAGTACTTC.

The chain joins TRBV7-9 to TRBJ2-3; 7 bases are shared with TRBD1. Germline V gene data show CDR1 as SEHNR and CDR2 as FQNEAQ (reference sequence). The CDR3 covers 17 residues. The junction had 14 bases not matched to a gene; V was cut back by 5 bases and J by 3 bases. The CDR3 reads CASSPSTGTEATDTQYF. CDR3 nucleotide sequence: TGTGCCAGCAGCCCGTCGACCGGGACAGAGGCAACAGATACGCAGTATTTT.

Ten or more counts support this clonotype. V and J are TRBV19 and TRBJ1-5, with D maybe TRBD1 (6 bases). This CDR3 is 15 amino acids long. Trimming left V 7 bases short and J 3 bases short, with 16 bases between. Germline assignment: CDR1 LNHDA and CDR2 SQIVND (reference sequence). The CDR3 nucleotides read TGTGCCAGTACCGGGGAAGGGGGGGACAATCAGCCCCAGCATTTT. Translated, it gives CASTGEGGDNQPQHF.

This clonotype has ten or more counts. The CDR3 protein is CASTPGQVFGYTF. CDR3 DNA: TGTGCCAGCACCCCGGGACAGGTTTTTGGCTACACCTTC. The V and J genes are TRBV12-3 or TRBV12-4 and TRBJ1-2, with 8 bases fitting TRBD1. The J segment lost 7 bases and the V segment lost 7 bases, leaving 8 bases of the junction unmatched. There are 13 residues in the CDR3.

In its sample, this clonotype was seen many times. The chain joins TRBV11-2 to TRBJ1-5; a possible D gene is TRBD1 (5 bases). CDR3 length: 15 residues. V was pared by 5 bases and J by 2 bases, with 13 bases between. The germline V gene has CDR1 SGHAT and CDR2 FQNNGV. As DNA, the CDR3 is TGTGCCAGCAGCCGCGGGGGGTTCGGCAATCAGCCCCAGCATTTT. Its translation is CASSRGGFGNQPQHF.

This clonotype has only one observation. This sequence joins TRBV7-6 and TRBJ2-2; D not certain. Germline values: CDR1 SGHVS, CDR2 FNYEAQ. V was trimmed by 0 bases and J by 8 bases, leaving 13 bases between them. The CDR3 has 15 amino acids. CDR3 DNA sequence: TGTGCCAGCAGCTTAGCGCTCGGAAGGGTAGGGGAGCTGTTTTTT. Protein sequence: CASSLALGRVGELFF.

The gene calls are TRBV9 and TRBJ2-5; D is perhaps TRBD2 (5 bases). CDR1 and CDR2 (germline): SGDLS, YYNGEE. The CDR3 length is 14 residues. Trimming took off 3 bases at V and 7 bases at J, with 16 bases between the two ends. CDR3 bases: TGTGCCAGCAGCGAGGGTAAAGGACTCCGGACCCAGTACTTC. It encodes CASSEGKGLRTQYF.

This clonotype showed up many times. The chain combines TRBV2 with TRBJ1-6; possibly TRBD1 for D (6 bases). V gave up 2 bases and J gave up 5 bases, with 22 bases separating them. CDR3 length: 19 residues. Germline V gives CDR1 SNHLY, CDR2 FYNNEI. The CDR3 DNA follows: TGTGCCAGCAGTGAACATGTTACGACAGGCCCGTGGGATAATTCACCCCTCCACTTT. Translating it yields CASSEHVTTGPWDNSPLHF.

This chain connects TRBV9 to TRBJ2-2, with TRBD2 identical over 7 bases. The CDR3 runs 16 residues. CDR1 is SGDLS and CDR2 is YYNGEE in the germline V gene. Trimming removed 0 bases from V and 3 bases from J; junction bases left unmatched: 5. CDR3: CASSVAEGGYTGELFF. In DNA form, the CDR3 reads TGTGCCAGCAGCGTAGCTGAGGGAGGGTACACCGGGGAGCTGTTTTTT.

The chain couples TRBV6-1 to TRBJ1-5; D call uncertain. V gave up 5 bases and J gave up 4 bases, with 9 bases separating them. The germline V gene has CDR1 MNHNS and CDR2 SASEGT. The CDR3 consists of 13 residues. For the CDR3, the DNA is TGTGCCAGCAGTTCCTCCCCAAATCAGCCCCAGCATTTT. Protein: CASSSSPNQPQHF.